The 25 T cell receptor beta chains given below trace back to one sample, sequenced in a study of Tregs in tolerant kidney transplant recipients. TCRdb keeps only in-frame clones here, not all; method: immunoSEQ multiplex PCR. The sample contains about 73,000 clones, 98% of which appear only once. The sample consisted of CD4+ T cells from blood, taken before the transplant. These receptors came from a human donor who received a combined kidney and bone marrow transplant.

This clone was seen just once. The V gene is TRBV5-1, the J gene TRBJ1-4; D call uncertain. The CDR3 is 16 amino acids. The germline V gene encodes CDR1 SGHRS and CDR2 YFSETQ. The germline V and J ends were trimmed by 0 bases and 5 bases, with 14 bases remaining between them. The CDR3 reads CASSLALGVVNEKLFF. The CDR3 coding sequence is TGCGCCAGCAGCTTGGCCCTCGGGGTGGTAAATGAAAAACTGTTTTTT.

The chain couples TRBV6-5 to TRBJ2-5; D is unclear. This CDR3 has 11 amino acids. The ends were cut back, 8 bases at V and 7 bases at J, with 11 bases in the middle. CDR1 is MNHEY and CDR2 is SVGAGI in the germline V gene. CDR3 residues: CASSTSGTQYF. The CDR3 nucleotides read TGTGCCAGCTCCACTTCGGGGACCCAGTACTTC.

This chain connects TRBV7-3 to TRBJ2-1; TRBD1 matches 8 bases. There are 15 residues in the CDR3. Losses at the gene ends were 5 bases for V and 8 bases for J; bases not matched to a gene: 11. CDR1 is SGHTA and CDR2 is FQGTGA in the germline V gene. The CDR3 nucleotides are TGTGCCAGCAGCAATAAAGGACAGGGTAACGATGAGCAGTTCTTC. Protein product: CASSNKGQGNDEQFF.

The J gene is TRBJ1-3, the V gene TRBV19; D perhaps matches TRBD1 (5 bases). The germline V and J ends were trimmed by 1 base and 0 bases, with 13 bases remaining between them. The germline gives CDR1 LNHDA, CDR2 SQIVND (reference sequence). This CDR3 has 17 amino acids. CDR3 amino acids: CASSIAQGYLSGNTIYF. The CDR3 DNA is TGTGCCAGTAGTATAGCCCAGGGATACCTCTCTGGAAACACCATATATTTT.

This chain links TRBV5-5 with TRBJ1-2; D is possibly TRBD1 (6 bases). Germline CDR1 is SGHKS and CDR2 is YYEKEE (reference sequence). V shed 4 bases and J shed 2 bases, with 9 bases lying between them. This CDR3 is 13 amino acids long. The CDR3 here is CASSLDRNYGYTF. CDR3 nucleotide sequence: TGTGCCAGCAGCCTGGACAGAAACTATGGCTACACCTTC.

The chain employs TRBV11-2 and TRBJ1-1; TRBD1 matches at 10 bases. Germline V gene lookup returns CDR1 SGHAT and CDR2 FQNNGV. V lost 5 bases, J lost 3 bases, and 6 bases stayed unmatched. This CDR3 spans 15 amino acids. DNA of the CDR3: TGTGCCAGCAGCCCCCGACAGGGGGCATACACTGAAGCTTTCTTT. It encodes CASSPRQGAYTEAFF.

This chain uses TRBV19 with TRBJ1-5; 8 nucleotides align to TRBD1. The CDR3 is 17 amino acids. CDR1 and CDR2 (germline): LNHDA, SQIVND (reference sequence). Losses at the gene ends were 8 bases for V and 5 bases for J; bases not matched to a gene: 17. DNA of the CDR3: TGTGCCAGTTCCCTTAGGACAGGGTCCCTCCGGTATCAGCCCCAGCATTTT. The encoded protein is CASSLRTGSLRYQPQHF.

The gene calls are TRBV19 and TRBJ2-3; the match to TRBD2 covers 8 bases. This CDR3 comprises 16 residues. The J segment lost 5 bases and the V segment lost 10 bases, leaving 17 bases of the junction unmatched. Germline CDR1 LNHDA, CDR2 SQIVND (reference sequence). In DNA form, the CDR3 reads TGTGCCAACATCCATCAGCGGGAGAGGAGGGGAGATACGCAGTATTTT. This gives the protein CANIHQRERRGDTQYF.

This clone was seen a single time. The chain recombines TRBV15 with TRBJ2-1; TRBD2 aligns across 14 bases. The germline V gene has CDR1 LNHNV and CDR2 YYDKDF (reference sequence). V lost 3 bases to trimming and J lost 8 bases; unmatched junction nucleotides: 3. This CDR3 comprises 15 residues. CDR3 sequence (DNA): TGTGCCACCAGCAGGGGGACTAGCGGGAGTTATGAGCAGTTCTTC. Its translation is CATSRGTSGSYEQFF. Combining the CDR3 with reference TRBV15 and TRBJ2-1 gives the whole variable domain DAMVIQNPRYQVTQFGKPVTLSCSQTLNHNVMYWYQQKSSQAPKLLFHYYDKDFNNEADTPDNFQSRRPNTSFCFLDIRSPGLGDTAMYLCATSRGTSGSYEQFFGPGTRLTVL.

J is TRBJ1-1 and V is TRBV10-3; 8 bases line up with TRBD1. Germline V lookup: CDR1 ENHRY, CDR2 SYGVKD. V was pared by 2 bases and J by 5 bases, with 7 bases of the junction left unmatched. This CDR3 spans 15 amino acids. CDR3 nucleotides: TGTGCCATCAGTGAGGAGACAGGGGCAGGGACTGAAGCTTTCTTT. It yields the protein CAISEETGAGTEAFF.

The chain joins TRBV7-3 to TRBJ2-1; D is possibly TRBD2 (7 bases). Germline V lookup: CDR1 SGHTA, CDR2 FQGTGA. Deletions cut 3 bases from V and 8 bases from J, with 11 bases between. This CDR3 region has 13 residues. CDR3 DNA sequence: TGTGCCAGCAGCTTGGGGGGGCACTATGAGCAGTTCTTC. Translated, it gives CASSLGGHYEQFF.

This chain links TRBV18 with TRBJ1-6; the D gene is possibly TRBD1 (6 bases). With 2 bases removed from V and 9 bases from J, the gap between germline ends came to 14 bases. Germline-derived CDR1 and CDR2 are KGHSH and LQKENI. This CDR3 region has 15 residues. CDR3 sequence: CASSPTGGAGSPLHF. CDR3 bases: TGTGCCAGCTCACCAACCGGGGGGGCAGGTTCACCCCTCCACTTT.

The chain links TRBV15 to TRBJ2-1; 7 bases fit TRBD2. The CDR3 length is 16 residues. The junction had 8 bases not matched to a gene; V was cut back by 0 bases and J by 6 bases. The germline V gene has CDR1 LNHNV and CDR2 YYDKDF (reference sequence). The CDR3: CATSRDRATSFNEQFF. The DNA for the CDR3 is TGTGCCACCAGCAGAGATCGTGCGACTAGCTTCAATGAGCAGTTCTTC.

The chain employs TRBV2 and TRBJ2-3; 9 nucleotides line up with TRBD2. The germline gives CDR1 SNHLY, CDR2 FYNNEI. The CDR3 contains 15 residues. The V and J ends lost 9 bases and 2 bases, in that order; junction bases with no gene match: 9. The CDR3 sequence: CARGERGAITDTQYF. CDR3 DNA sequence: TGTGCCAGGGGGGAGCGGGGGGCCATCACAGATACGCAGTATTTT.

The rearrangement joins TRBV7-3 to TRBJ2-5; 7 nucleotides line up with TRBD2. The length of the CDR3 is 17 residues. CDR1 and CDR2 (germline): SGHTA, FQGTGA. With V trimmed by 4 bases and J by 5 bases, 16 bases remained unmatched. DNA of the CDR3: TGTGCCAGCAGCTCACAACCCCCTAGGTCGGGGGGTGAGACCCAGTACTTC. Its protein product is CASSSQPPRSGGETQYF.

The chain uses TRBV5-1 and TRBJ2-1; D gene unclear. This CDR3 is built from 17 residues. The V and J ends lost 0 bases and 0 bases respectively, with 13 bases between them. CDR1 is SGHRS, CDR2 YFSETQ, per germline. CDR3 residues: CASSLAEPSLSYNEQFF. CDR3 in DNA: TGCGCCAGCAGCTTGGCTGAGCCATCACTCTCCTACAATGAGCAGTTCTTC.

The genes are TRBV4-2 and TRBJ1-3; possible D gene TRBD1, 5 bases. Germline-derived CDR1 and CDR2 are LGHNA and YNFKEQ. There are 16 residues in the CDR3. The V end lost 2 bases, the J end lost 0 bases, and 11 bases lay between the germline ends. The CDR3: CASSQQRGYSGNTIYF. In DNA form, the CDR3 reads TGTGCCAGCAGCCAACAACGGGGGTACTCTGGAAACACCATATATTTT.

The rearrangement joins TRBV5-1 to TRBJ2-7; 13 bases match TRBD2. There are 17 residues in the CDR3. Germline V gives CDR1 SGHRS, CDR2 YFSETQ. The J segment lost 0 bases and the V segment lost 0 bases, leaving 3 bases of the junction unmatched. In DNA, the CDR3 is TGCGCCAGCAGCTTGGGGGGACTAGCGGGAAGCTCCTACGAGCAGTACTTC. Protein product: CASSLGGLAGSSYEQYF.

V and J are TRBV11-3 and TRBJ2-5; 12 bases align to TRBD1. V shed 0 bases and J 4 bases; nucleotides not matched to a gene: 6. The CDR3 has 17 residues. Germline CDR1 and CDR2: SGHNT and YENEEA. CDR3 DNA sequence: TGTGCCAGCAGCTTAGAGGGACAGGGGGCACCCCCAGAGACCCAGTACTTC. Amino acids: CASSLEGQGAPPETQYF.

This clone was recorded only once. CDR3 DNA sequence: TGTGCCAGCAGCCACCGACAGGGGCCCTACGAGCAGTACTTC. Translated: CASSHRQGPYEQYF. The chain combines TRBV6-5 with TRBJ2-7, with TRBD1 identical over 8 bases. This CDR3 contains 14 residues. CDR1 and CDR2 (germline): MNHEY, SVGAGI. Trimming took 6 bases from V and 2 from J; bases not matched to a gene: 6.

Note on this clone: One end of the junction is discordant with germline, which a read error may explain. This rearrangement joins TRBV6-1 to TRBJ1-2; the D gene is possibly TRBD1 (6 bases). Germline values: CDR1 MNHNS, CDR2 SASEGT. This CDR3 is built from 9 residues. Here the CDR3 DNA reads TGTGCCACCTGGGGGCCAGACAGATTC. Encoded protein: CATWGPDRF.

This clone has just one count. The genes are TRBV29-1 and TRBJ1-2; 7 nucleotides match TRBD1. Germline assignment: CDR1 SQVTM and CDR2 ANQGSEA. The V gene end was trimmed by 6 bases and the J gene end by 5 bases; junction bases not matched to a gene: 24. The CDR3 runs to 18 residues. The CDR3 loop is CSVPQGDRGRGSGYGYTF. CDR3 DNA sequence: TGCAGCGTCCCCCAGGGGGATAGGGGGCGAGGGTCGGGTTATGGCTACACCTTC. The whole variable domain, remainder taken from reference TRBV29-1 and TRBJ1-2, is SAVISQKPSRDICQRGTSLTIQCQVDSQVTMMFWYRQQPGQSLTLIATANQGSEATYESGFVIDKFPISRPNLTFSTLTVSNMSPEDSSIYLCSVPQGDRGRGSGYGYTFGSGTRLTVV.

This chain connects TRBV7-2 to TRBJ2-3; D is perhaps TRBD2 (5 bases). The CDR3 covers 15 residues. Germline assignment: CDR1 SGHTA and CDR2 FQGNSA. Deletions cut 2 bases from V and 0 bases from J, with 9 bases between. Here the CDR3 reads CASSLLQRSTDTQYF. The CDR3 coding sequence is TGTGCCAGCAGCTTACTCCAGCGGAGCACAGATACGCAGTATTTT.

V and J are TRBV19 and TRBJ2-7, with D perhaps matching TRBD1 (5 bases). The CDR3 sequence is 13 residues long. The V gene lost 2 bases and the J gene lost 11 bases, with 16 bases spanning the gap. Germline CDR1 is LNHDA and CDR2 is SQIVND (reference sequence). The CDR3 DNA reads TGTGCCAGTAGTATAAATAACCCAGGGATAAAGTACTTC. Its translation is CASSINNPGIKYF.

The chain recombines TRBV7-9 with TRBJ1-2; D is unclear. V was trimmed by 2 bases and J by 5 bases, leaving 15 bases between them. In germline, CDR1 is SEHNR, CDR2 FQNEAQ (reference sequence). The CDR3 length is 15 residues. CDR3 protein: CASSLQITHPYGYTF. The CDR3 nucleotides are TGTGCCAGCAGCTTACAGATTACCCACCCGTATGGCTACACCTTC.